This entry features one T cell receptor (beta chain) sequence. The sample belongs to a study of blood T cell repertoires in COVID-19. Trimming stripped 0 bases from V and 6 bases from J, with 8 bases between. CDR3 length equals 13 residues. Germline V gene sequence: CDR1 SGDLS, CDR2 YYNGEE. Libraries were prepared by immunoSEQ multiplex PCR; TCRdb keeps only in-frame clonotypes and omits some of them. The table has about 190,000 clones, 70% to 90% seen once. This TCR was sampled from a man aged 70-80 years with active or convalescent COVID-19. The chain combines TRBV9 with TRBJ2-3, with unresolved D. Sequencing was carried out using peripheral blood. The CDR3 nucleotides are TGTGCCAGCAGCGTAGCGGGTTCGGATACGCAGTATTTT. It specifies CASSVAGSDTQYF.